The clone carrying this T cell receptor beta chain is judged medium-sized. TCRdb reanalyzed the PCR reads with MiXCR. The sample gives about 24,000 clones, about 21% of which show up once; over 10% is in the top ten. This record comes from a study of metastatic and nonmetastatic thyroid tumors. No patient received treatment before thyroid surgery. J was trimmed by 6 bases and V by 1 base; bases with no gene match: 2. CDR1 is LNHNV, CDR2 YYDKDF, per germline (reference sequence). The CDR3 covers 14 residues. The rearrangement uses TRBV15 and TRBJ2-7, with 11 positions matching TRBD1. This TCR derives from a male donor with papillary thyroid cancer or a benign thyroid nodule (not recorded which). Some clones in this sample may be carry-over from other donors' samples. The sample consisted of blood. The CDR3: CATSRVDRGREQYF. In DNA form, the CDR3 reads TGTGCCACCAGCAGAGTGGACAGGGGGCGCGAGCAGTACTTC.